The TCR beta chain described here comes from a study of cytomegalovirus exposure and HLA in healthy donors. Findings and caveats of the study: Associated with cytomegalovirus, according to the listing, were 150 to 200 TCR beta chains. Rare TCR sequences dominated, though some public TCRs recurred in many donors.

This CDR3 comprises 15 residues. Per the germline V gene, CDR1 is SGHTA and CDR2 is FQGNSA. The ends were cut back, 5 bases at V and 4 bases at J, with 17 bases in the middle. Remarks on this clone: Its specificity is unknown.

Primers for the PCR totalled 60 Vbeta and 13 Jbeta. Some clones are missing from TCRdb's copy, which holds only in-frame ones; the method was immunoSEQ multiplex PCR. Found here are about 140,000 clones, less than 85% of them singletons; the top ten hold 6.8%. The chain employs TRBV7-2 and TRBJ1-2; maybe TRBD1 (5 bases). The sample taken for sequencing was PBMCs. The receptor was isolated from a man aged 35-49 years in good health and CMV-seropositive. The CDR3 sequence: CASSPLRGASYGYTF. CDR3 bases: TGTGCCAGCAGCCCTTTGCGTGGGGCTAGCTATGGCTACACCTTC.